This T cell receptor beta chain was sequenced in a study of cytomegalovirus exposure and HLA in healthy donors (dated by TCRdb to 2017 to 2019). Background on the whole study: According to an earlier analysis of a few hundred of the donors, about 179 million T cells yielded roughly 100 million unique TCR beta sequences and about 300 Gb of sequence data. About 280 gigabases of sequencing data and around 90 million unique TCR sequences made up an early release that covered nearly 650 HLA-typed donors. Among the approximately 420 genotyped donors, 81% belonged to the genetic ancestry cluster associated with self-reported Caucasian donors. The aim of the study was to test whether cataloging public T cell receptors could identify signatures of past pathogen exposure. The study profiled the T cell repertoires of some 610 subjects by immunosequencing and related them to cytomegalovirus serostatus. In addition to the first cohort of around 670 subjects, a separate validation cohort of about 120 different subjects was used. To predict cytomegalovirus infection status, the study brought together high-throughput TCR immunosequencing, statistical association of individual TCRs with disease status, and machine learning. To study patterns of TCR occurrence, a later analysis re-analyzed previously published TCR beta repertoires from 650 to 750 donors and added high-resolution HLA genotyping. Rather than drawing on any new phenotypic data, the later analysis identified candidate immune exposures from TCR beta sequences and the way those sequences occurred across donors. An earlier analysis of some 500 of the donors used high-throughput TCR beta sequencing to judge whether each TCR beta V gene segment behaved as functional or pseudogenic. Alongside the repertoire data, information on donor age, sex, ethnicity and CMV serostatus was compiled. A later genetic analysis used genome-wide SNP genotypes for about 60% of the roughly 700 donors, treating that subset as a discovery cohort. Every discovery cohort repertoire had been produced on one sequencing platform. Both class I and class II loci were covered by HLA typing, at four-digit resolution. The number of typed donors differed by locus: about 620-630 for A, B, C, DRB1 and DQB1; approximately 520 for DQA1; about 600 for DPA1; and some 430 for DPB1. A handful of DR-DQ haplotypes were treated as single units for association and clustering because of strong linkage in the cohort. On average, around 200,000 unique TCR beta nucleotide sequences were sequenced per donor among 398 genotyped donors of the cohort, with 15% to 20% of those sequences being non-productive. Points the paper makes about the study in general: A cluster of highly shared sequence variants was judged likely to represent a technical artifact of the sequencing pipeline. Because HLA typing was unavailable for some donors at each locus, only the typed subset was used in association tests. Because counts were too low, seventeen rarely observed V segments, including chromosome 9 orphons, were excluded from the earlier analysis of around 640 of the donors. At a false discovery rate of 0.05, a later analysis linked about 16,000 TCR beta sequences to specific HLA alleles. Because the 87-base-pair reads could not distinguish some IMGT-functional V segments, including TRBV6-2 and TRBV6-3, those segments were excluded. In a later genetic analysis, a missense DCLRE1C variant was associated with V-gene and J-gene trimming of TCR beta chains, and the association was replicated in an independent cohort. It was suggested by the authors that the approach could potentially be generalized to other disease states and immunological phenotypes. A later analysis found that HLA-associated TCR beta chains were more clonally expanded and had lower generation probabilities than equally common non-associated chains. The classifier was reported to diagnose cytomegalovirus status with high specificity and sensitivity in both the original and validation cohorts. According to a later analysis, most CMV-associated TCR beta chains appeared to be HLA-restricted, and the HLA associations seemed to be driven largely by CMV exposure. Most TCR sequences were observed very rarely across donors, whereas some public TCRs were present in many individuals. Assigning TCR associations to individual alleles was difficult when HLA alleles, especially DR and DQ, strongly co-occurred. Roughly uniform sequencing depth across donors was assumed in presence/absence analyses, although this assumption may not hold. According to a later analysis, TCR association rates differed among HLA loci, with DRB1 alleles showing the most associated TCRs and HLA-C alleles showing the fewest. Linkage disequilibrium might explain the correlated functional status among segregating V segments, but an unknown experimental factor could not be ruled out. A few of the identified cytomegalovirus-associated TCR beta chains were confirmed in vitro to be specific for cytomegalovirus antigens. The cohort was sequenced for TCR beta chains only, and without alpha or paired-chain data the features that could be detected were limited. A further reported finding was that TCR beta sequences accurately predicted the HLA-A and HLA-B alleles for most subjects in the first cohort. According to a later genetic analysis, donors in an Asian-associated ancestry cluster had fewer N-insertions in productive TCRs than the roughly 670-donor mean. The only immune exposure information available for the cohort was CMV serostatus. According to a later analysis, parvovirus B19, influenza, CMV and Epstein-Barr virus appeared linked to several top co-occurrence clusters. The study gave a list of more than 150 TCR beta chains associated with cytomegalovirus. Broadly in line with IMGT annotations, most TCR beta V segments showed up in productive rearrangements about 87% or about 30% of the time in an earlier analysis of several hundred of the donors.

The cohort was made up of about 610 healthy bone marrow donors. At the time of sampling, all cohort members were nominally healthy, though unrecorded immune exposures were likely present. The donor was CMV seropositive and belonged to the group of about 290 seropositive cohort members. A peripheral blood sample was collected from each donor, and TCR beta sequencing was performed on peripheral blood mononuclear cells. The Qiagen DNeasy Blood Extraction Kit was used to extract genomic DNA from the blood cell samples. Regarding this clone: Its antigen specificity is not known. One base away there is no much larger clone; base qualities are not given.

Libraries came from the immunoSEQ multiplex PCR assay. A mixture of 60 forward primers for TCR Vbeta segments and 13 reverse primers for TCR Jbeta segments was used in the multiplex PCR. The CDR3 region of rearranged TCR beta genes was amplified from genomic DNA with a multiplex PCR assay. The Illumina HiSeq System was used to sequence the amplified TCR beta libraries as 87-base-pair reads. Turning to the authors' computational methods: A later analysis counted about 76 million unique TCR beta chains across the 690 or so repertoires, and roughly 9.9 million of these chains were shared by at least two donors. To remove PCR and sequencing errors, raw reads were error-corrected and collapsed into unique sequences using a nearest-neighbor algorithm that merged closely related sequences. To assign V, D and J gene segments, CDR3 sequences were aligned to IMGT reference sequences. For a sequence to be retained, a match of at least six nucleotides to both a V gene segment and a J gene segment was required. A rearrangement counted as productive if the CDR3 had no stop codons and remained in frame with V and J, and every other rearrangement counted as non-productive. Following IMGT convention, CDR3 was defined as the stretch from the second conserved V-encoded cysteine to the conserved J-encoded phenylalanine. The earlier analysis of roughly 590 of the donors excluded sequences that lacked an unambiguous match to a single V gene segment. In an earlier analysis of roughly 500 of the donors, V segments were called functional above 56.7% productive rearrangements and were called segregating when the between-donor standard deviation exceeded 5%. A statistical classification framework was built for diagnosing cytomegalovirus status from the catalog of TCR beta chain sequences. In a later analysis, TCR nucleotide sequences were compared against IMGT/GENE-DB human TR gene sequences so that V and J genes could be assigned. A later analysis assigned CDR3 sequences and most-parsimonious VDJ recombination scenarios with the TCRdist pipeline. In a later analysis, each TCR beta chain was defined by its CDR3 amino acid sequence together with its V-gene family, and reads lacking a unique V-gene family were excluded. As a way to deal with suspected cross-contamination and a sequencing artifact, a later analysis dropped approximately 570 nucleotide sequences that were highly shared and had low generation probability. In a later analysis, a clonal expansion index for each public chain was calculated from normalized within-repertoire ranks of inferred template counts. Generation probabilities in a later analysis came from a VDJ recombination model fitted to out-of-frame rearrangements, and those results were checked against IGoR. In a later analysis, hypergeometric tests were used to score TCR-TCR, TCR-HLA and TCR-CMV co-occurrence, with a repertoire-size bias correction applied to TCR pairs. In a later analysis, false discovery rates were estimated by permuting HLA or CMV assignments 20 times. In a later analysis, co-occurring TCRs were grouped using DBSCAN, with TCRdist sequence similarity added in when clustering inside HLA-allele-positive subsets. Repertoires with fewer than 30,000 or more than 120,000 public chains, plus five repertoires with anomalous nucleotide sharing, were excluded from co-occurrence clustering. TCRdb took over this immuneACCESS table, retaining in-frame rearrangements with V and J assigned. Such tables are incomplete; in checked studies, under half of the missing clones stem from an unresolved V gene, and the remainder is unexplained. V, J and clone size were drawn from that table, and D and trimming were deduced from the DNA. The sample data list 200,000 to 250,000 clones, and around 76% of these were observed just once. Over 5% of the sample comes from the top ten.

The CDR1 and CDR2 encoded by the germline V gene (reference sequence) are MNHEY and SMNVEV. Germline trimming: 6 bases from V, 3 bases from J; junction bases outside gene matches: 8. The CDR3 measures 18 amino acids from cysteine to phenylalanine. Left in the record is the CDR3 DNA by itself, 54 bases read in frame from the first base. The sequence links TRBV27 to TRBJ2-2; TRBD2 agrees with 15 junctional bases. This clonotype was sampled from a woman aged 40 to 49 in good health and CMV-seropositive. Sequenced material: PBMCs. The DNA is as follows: TGTGCCAGCAGACCAGGACTAGCGGGAGGGGTAGACACCGGGGAGCTGTTTTTT. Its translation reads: CASRPGLAGGVDTGELFF.